The 3 T cell receptor beta chains presented below share a single source sample, sequenced in a study of T cell responses to AZD1222 COVID-19 vaccine (dated by TCRdb to the early 2020s). The library was made by the immunoSEQ multiplex PCR assay. The table was pulled from immuneACCESS by TCRdb, which kept in-frame rearrangements only. Such tables lose some clones; where checked, under half of the loss comes from unresolved V genes, and the rest has no known cause. This sample lists under 150,000 clones; approximately 90% were detected once. The ten biggest clones cover around 7.2% of the sample. The time point label, read with the paper, signifies: baseline before first vaccination. The specimen comprised peripheral blood, sampled on day 0 of AZD1222 vaccination. Receptors were obtained from an adult in good health.

This chain links TRBV24-1 with TRBJ2-1; 8 bases are shared with TRBD2. The germline CDR1 and CDR2 sequences are KGHDR and SFDVKD. V gave up 5 bases and J gave up 5 bases; unmatched junction bases: 7. The CDR3 is made up of 15 amino acids. The DNA for the CDR3 is TGTGCCACCAGTGTCAGCGGGAGAGGGGACAATGAGCAGTTCTTC. It is translated as CATSVSGRGDNEQFF.

This chain uses TRBV28 with TRBJ1-2; the D gene is possibly TRBD1 (6 bases). The germline V gene encodes CDR1 MDHEN and CDR2 SYDVKM. V was trimmed by 2 bases and J by 1 base, leaving 17 bases between them. This CDR3 has 17 amino acids. The CDR3 here is CASSLSPGAGDNYGYTF. CDR3 sequence (DNA): TGTGCCAGCAGTTTAAGCCCGGGGGCAGGGGATAACTATGGCTACACCTTC.

This chain links TRBV29-1 with TRBJ1-1; a weak D match, TRBD1 (6 bases). Germline values: CDR1 SQVTM, CDR2 ANQGSEA. The length of the CDR3 is 12 residues. The V end lost 6 bases, the J end lost 3 bases, and 11 bases lay between the germline ends. Written as DNA, the CDR3 is TGCAGCGTGGGCCACAGGGACACTGAAGCTTTCTTT. Residues: CSVGHRDTEAFF.